This paragraph reports one T cell receptor beta chain. The antigen this receptor binds is unknown. No much larger clonotype is one base removed from it; base qualities were not supplied. This entry comes from a study of control samples from healthy donors and cancer patients (dated by TCRdb to the early 2020s). Trimming costs V 5 bases and J 5 bases, and their ends lie 21 bases apart. Including cysteine and phenylalanine, the CDR3 has 17 amino acids. Only the CDR3 DNA stays, 51 bases, in frame from base 1. For CDR1 and CDR2, the germline V gene lists SGHTA and FQGNSA. Preparation of the library involved the immunoSEQ multiplex PCR assay. Held by TCRdb, this immuneACCESS table contains in-frame sequences only and omits some clones. Under half of the omission traces to an unresolved V gene where checked; the cause of the rest is unknown. This sample holds 100,000 to 150,000 clones; approximately 89% were observed only once. Approximately 8% of the sample goes to the ten largest clones.

The V gene is TRBV7-2 and the J gene is TRBJ2-2; the D gene is possibly TRBD1 or TRBD2, each agreeing over 5 bases. The sample was blood. The clonotype was recovered from a woman aged 18-35 years in good health. The CDR3 is CASSARGSRAGTGELFF. The DNA reads as follows: TGTGCCAGCAGCGCGAGAGGGTCCAGGGCAGGAACCGGGGAGCTGTTTTTT.